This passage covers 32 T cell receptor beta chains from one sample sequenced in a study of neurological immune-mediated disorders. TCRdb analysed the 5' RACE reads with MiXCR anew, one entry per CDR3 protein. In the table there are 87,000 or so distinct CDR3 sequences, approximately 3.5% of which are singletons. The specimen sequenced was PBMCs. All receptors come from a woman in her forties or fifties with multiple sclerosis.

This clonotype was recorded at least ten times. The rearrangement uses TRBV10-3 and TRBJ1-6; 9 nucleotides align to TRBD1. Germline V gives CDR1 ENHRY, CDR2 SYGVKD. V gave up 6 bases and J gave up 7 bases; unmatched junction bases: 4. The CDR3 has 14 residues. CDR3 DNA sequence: TGTGCCATCAGCGCGGACAGGGGCAATTCACCCCTCCACTTT. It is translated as CAISADRGNSPLHF.

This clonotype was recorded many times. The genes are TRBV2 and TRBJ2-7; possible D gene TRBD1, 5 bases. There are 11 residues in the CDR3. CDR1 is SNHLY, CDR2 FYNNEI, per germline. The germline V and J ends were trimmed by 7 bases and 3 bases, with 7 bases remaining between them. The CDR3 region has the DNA TGTGCCAGCATTAGGGGCTACGAGCAGTACTTC. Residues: CASIRGYEQYF.

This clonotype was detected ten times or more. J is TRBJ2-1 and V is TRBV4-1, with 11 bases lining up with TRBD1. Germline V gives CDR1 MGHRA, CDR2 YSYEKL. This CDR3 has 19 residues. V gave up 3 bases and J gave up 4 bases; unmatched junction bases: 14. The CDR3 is CASSQPGQGARVLYNEQFF. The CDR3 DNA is TGCGCCAGCAGCCAGCCAGGACAGGGGGCGCGGGTCCTTTACAATGAGCAGTTCTTC.

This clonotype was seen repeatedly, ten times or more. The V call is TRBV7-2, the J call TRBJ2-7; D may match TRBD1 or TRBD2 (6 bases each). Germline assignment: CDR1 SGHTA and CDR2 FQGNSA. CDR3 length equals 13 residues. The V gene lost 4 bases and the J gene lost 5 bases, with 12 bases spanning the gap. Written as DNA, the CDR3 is TGTGCCAGCAGCTCGGCCGGGGGCGACGAGCAGTACTTC. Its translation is CASSSAGGDEQYF.

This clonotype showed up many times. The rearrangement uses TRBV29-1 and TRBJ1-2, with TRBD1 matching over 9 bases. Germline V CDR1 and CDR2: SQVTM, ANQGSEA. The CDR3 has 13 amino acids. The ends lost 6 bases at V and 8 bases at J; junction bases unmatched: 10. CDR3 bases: TGCAGCGTAGACCCGACAGGGGGGAAGGGCTACACCTTC. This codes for CSVDPTGGKGYTF.

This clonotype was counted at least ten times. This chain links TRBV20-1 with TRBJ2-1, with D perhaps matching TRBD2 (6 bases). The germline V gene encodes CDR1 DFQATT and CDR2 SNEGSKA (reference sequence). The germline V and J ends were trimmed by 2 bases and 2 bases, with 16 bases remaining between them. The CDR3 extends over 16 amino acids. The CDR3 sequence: CSARRARSGTYNEQFF. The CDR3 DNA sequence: TGCAGTGCTAGAAGGGCTCGTAGCGGTACCTACAATGAGCAGTTCTTC.

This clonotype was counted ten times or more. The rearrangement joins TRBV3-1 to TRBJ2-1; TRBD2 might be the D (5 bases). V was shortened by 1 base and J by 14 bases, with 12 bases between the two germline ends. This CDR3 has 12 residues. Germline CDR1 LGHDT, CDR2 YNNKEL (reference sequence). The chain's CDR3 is CASSQAGTGKFF. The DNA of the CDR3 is TGTGCCAGCAGCCAAGCGGGTACGGGGAAGTTCTTC.

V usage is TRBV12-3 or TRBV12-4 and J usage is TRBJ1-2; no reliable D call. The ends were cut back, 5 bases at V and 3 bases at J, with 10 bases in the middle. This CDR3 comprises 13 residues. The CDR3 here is CASSPRQDYGYTF. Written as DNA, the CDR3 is TGTGCCAGCAGTCCTCGGCAGGACTATGGCTACACCTTC.

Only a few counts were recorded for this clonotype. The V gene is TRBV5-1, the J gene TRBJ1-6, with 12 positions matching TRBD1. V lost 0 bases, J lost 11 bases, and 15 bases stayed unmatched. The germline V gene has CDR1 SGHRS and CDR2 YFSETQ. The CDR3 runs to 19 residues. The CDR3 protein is CASSLEGTGGISLGAPLHF. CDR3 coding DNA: TGCGCCAGCAGCTTGGAAGGGACAGGGGGCATCTCTTTAGGCGCACCCCTCCACTTT.

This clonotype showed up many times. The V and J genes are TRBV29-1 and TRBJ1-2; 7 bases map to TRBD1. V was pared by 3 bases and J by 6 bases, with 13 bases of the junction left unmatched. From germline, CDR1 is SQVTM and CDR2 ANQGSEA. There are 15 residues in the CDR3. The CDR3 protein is CSVDPYLQGSDGYTF. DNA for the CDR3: TGCAGCGTTGACCCCTATTTACAGGGGAGTGATGGCTACACCTTC.

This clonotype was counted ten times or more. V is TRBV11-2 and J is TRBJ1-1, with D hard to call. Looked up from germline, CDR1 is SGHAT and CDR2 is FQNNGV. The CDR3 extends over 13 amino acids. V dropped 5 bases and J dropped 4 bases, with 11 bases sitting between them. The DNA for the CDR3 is TGTGCCAGCAGCGAACGTGGGATCACTGAAGCTTTCTTT. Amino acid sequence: CASSERGITEAFF.

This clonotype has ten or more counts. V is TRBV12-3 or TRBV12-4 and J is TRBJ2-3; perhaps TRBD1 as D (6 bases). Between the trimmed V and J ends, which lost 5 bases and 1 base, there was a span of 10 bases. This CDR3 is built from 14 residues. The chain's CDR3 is CASSHTGRTDTQYF. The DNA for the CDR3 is TGTGCCAGCAGTCATACAGGGCGCACAGATACGCAGTATTTT.

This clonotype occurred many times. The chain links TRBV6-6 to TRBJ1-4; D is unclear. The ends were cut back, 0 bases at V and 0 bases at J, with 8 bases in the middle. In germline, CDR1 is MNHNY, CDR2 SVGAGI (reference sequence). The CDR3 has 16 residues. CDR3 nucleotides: TGTGCCAGCAGTTACTCAATGGGTGCAACTAATGAAAAACTGTTTTTT. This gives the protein CASSYSMGATNEKLFF.

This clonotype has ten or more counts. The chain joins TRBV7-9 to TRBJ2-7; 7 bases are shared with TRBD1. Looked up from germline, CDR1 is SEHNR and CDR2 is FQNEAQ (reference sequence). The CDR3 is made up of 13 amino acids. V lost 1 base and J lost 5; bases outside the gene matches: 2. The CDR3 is CASSLGTGDEQYF. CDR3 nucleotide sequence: TGTGCCAGCAGCTTAGGCACAGGGGACGAGCAGTACTTC.

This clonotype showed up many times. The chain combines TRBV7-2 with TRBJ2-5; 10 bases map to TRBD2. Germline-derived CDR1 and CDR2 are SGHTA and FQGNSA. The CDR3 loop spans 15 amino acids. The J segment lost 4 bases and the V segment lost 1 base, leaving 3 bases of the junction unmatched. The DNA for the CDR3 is TGTGCCAGCAGCTTAGTAGCGGGGGGCAGAGAGACCCAGTACTTC. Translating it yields CASSLVAGGRETQYF.

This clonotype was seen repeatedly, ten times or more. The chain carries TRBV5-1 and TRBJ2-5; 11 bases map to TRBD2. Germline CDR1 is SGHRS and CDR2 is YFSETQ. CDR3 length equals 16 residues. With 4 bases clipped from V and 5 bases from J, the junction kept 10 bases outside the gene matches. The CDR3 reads CASSKAGTSGGETQYF. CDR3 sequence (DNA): TGCGCCAGCAGCAAGGCCGGAACTAGCGGGGGTGAGACCCAGTACTTC. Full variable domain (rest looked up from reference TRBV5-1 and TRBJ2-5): KAGVTQTPRYLIKTRGQQVTLSCSPISGHRSVSWYQQTPGQGLQFLFEYFSETQRNKGNFPGRFSGRQFSNSRSEMNVSTLELGDSALYLCASSKAGTSGGETQYFGPGTRLLVL.

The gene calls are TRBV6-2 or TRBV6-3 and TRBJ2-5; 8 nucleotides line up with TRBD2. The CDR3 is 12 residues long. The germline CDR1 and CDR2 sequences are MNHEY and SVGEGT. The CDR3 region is CDSRTGGETQYF. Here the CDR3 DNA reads TGTGACAGTAGGACGGGGGGGGAGACCCAGTACTTC.

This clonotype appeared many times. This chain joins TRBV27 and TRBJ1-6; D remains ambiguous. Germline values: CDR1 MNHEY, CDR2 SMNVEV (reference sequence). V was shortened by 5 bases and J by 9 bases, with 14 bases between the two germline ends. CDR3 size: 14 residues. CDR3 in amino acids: CASSLFSFGSPLHF. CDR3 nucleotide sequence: TGTGCCAGCAGTCTATTTTCGTTCGGTTCACCCCTCCACTTT.

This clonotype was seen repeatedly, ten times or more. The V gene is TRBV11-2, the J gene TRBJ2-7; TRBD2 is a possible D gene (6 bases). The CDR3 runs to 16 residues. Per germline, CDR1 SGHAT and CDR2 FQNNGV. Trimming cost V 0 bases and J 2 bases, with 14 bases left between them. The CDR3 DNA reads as TGTGCCAGCAGCTTAGAGGGGGGAGGACCAACCTACGAGCAGTACTTC. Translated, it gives CASSLEGGGPTYEQYF.

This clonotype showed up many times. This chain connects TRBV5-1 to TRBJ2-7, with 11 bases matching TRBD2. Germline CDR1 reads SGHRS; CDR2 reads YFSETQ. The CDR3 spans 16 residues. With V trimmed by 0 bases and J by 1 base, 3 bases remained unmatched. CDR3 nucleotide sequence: TGCGCCAGCAGCTTGGCTCTAGCGGGGGGTTCCTACGAGCAGTACTTC. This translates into CASSLALAGGSYEQYF.

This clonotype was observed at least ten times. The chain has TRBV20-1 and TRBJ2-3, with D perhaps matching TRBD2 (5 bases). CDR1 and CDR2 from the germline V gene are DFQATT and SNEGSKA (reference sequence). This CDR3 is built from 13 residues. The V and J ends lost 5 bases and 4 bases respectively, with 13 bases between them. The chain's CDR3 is CSALRSGPDTQYF. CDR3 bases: TGCAGTGCTCTCCGGAGCGGTCCAGATACGCAGTATTTT.

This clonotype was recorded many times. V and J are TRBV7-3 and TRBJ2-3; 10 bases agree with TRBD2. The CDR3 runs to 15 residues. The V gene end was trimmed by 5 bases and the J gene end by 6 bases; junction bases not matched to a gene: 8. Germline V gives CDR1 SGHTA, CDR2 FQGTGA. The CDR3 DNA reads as TGTGCCAGCAGCATAGCGGGGGGTTTCAGGGATACGCAGTATTTT. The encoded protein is CASSIAGGFRDTQYF.

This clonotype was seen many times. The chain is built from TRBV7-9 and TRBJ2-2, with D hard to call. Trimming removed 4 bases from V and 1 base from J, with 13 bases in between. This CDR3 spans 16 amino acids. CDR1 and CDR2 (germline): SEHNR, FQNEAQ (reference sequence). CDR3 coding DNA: TGTGCCAGCAGCTCCGCTGGAAAGGTGAACACCGGGGAGCTGTTTTTT. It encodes CASSSAGKVNTGELFF.

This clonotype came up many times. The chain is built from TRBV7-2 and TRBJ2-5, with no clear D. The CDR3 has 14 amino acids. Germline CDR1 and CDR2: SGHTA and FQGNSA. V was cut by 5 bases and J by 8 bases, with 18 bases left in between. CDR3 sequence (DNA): TGTGCCAGCAGCCCCGGACCGGATGGGGAAACCCAGTACTTC. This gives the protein CASSPGPDGETQYF. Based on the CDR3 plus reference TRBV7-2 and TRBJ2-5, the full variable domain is GAGVSQSPSNKVTEKGKDVELRCDPISGHTALYWYRQSLGQGLEFLIYFQGNSAPDKSGLPSDRFSAERTGGSVSTLTIQRTQQEDSAVYLCASSPGPDGETQYFGPGTRLLVL.

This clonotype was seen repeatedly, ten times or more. DNA for the CDR3: TGTGCCAGCAGCTCATCCGACAAATTCAACTATGGCTACACCTTC. The encoded protein is CASSSSDKFNYGYTF. This chain connects TRBV7-9 to TRBJ1-2, with unresolved D. Per germline, CDR1 SEHNR and CDR2 FQNEAQ (reference sequence). The CDR3 has 15 residues. The germline V and J ends were trimmed by 4 bases and 2 bases, with 14 bases remaining between them.

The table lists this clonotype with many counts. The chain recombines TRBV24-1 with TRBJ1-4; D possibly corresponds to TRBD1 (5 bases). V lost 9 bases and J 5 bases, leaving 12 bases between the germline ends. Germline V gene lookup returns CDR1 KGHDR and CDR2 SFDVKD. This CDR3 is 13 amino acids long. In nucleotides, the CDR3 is TGTGCCACCCGCGACAGCCTAAATGAAAAACTGTTTTTT. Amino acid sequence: CATRDSLNEKLFF.

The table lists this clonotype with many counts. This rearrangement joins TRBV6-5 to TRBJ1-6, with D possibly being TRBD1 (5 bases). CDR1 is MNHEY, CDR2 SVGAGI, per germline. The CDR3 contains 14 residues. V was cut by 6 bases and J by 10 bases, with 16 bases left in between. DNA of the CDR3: TGTGCCAGCAGCCTGTGGGGGGACGGCTCACCCCTCCACTTT. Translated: CASSLWGDGSPLHF.

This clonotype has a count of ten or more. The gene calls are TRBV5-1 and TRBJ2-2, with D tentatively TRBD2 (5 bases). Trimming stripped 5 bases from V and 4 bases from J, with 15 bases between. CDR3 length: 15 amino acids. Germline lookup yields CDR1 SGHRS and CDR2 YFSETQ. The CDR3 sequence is CASRPGPGSTGELFF. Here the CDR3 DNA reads TGCGCCAGCAGACCCGGGCCGGGGAGCACCGGGGAGCTGTTTTTT.

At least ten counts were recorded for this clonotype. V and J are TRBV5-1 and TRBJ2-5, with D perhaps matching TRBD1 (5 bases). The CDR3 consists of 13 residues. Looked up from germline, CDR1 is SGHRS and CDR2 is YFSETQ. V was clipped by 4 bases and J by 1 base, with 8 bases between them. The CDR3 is CASSPDTQETQYF. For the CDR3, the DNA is TGCGCCAGCAGCCCGGACACCCAAGAGACCCAGTACTTC.

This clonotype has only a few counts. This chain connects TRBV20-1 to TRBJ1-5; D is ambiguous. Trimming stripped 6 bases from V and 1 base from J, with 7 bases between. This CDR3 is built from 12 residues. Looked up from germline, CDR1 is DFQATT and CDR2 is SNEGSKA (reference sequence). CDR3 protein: CSAKNSNQPQHF. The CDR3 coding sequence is TGCAGTGCAAAGAACAGCAATCAGCCCCAGCATTTT.

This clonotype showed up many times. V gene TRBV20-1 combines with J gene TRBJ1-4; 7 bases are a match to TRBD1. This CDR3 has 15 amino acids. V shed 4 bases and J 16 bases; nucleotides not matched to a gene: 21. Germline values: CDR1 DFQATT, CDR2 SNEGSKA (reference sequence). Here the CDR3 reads CSANREGARLAPGFF. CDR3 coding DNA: TGCAGTGCTAACCGGGAGGGGGCCCGCTTGGCCCCGGGGTTTTTT.

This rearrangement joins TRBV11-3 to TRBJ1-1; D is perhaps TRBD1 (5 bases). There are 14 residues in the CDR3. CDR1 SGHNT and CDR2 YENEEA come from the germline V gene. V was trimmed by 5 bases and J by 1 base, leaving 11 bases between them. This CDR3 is CASSPPGGNTEAFF. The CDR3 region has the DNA TGTGCCAGCAGCCCTCCCGGGGGGAACACTGAAGCTTTCTTT.